This T cell receptor beta chain was sequenced for a study of T-cell memory formation after mild COVID-19. Notes on the study in general: Contracting CD4+ clones were located mainly in CM and EM, and CD8+ clones in EMRA.

TCRdb re-analysed the 5' RACE reads in MiXCR, keeping a single row per CDR3 protein. The table includes approximately 450,000 distinct CDR3 sequences, about 20% detected once. The CDR3 is made up of 15 amino acids. Germline V CDR1 and CDR2: KGHDR, SFDVKD. V was pared by 0 bases and J by 1 base, with 7 bases between. This clonotype was observed a few times. Its antigen is unknown. This chain joins TRBV24-1 and TRBJ2-3; maybe TRBD1 (5 bases). Specimen: PBMCs or a T cell subset sorted from them (not recorded which). This TCR was sampled from an adult woman who had mild COVID-19 (a few samples of this study predate the infection). Cell type and time point are not known. The CDR3 coding sequence is TGTGCCACCAGTGATTTGATCAGGGGCACAGATACGCAGTATTTT. Translating it yields CATSDLIRGTDTQYF.